These 24 T cell receptor beta chains were all obtained from the same sample, sequenced in a study of blood T cells in healthy people across ages. Through a sample-barcoded 5' primer and a J-beta primer mix, a second PCR was run for about 6 to 11 cycles. TCRdb analysed the 5' RACE reads with MiXCR anew, one entry per CDR3 protein. The data show 1.5 million to 2 million distinct CDR3 sequences, with about 35% seen just once and about 11% held by the top ten. The source material was blood. These receptors came from a woman aged 25 to 39 in good health.

The chain has TRBV4-2 and TRBJ2-3; 8 bases agree with TRBD2. Germline V gives CDR1 LGHNA, CDR2 YNFKEQ. Trimming cost V 0 bases and J 6 bases; bases outside gene matches: 17. The CDR3 extends over 19 amino acids. CDR3 DNA: TGTGCCAGCAGCCAAGATCAGCACAGGGCGGGAGGAAGGTGGGATACGCAGTATTTT. Protein product: CASSQDQHRAGGRWDTQYF.

This clonotype was seen more than once but under ten times. The chain uses TRBV4-2 and TRBJ2-2; D is unclear. The CDR3 is 13 amino acids. Germline CDR1 and CDR2: LGHNA and YNFKEQ. V lost 1 base and J lost 8, with 8 bases in between. The CDR3 nucleotides are TGTGCCAGCAGCCAAGTCAAGTCGGGGGAGCTGTTTTTT. Translating it yields CASSQVKSGELFF.

V usage is TRBV4-2 and J usage is TRBJ2-7; D uncertain. Judging by the DNA end, TRBJ2-5 fits better; the J call may be wrong. Germline CDR1 and CDR2: LGHNA and YNFKEQ. CDR3 length: 13 residues. CDR3 in amino acids: CASSLRVAETQYF. In DNA, the CDR3 is TGTGCCAGCAGCCTGAGAGTCGCGGAGACCCAGTACTTC.

The chain's CDR3 is CASSQGGRVTGYEQYF. Written as DNA, the CDR3 is TGCGCCAGCAGCCAGGGGGGACGGGTCACTGGGTACGAGCAGTACTTC. The V call is TRBV4-1, the J call TRBJ2-7, with D tentatively TRBD2 (6 bases). V gave up 3 bases and J gave up 4 bases, with 19 bases separating them. Germline V gene sequence: CDR1 MGHRA, CDR2 YSYEKL. There are 16 residues in the CDR3.

As concerns this clonotype: Possible read error: a much larger clone is one base away. The J gene is TRBJ2-5, the V gene TRBV20-1; maybe TRBD2 (6 bases). This CDR3 contains 11 residues. CDR1 and CDR2 from the germline V gene are DFQATT and SNEGSKA (reference sequence). Trimming left V 3 bases short and J 7 bases short, with 9 bases between. In DNA, the CDR3 is TGCAGTGCTAGCCAGGGAGGGACCCAGTACTTC. The encoded protein is CSASQGGTQYF.

This clonotype was found once. The germline gene is not matched at one end of the junction; a read error may be the cause. The chain has TRBV27 and TRBJ2-1, with D possibly called TRBD1 or TRBD2 (5 bases each). CDR3 length: 16 amino acids. CDR1 is MNHEY, CDR2 SMNVEV, per germline (reference sequence). CDR3 nucleotide sequence: TGTGCCAGCACCTACCGGGACCTAGAGGGATACAGTGAGCAGTTCTTC. Residues: CASTYRDLEGYSEQFF.

The chain links TRBV3-1 to TRBJ2-5; D possibly corresponds to TRBD2 (6 bases). The ends were cut back, 5 bases at V and 5 bases at J, with 18 bases in the middle. Germline assignment: CDR1 LGHDT and CDR2 YNNKEL (reference sequence). CDR3 size: 15 residues. This CDR3 reads CASSTGPIGGETQYF. DNA for the CDR3: TGTGCCAGCAGCACGGGACCGATTGGGGGGGAGACCCAGTACTTC.

This clonotype turned up a few times. The rearrangement links TRBV28 to TRBJ1-3; D not certain. The length of the CDR3 is 15 residues. CDR1 is MDHEN and CDR2 is SYDVKM in the germline V gene. V was shortened by 8 bases and J by 0 bases, with 14 bases between the two germline ends. In DNA form, the CDR3 reads TGTGCCAGCGGAAGATTACTAAGCTCTGGAAACACCATATATTTT. It specifies CASGRLLSSGNTIYF.

This chain links TRBV20-1 with TRBJ1-2; D might be TRBD1 (6 bases). The V gene lost 7 bases and the J gene lost 4 bases, with 22 bases spanning the gap. The CDR3 runs 15 residues. Germline CDR1 is DFQATT and CDR2 is SNEGSKA (reference sequence). CDR3 amino acids: CSGNQRITGSYGYTF. The CDR3 region has the DNA TGCAGTGGTAACCAAAGAATAACAGGGAGCTATGGCTACACCTTC.

The rearrangement uses TRBV24-1 and TRBJ2-1; 10 bases agree with TRBD1. Germline CDR1 and CDR2: KGHDR and SFDVKD. The CDR3 is 14 residues long. The trim removed 7 bases at V and 8 bases at J, leaving 7 bases unmatched. The CDR3 bases are TGTGCCACCAGCCCGGACAGGGGGGACGATGAGCAGTTCTTC. Translation: CATSPDRGDDEQFF.

CDR3 region: CASRGGTGVSYEQYF. In DNA, the CDR3 is TGTGCCAGCAGGGGAGGGACAGGGGTCTCCTACGAGCAGTACTTC. The genes are TRBV7-2 and TRBJ2-7; TRBD1 agrees at 10 bases. Germline V gene lookup returns CDR1 SGHTA and CDR2 FQGNSA. The CDR3 is made up of 15 amino acids. V lost 6 bases, J lost 0 bases, and 5 bases stayed unmatched.

This clonotype came up a few times. DNA for the CDR3: TGTGCCAGCAGCTTGGGGGCGGGAGGCCTCACAGATACGCAGTATTTT. Its protein is CASSLGAGGLTDTQYF. The chain employs TRBV5-6 and TRBJ2-3, with TRBD2 matching over 8 bases. CDR3 length equals 16 residues. With V trimmed by 0 bases and J by 2 bases, 5 bases remained unmatched. The V gene's germline CDR1 is SGHDT and CDR2 YYEEEE. The variable domain in full, completed from reference TRBV5-6 and TRBJ2-3, reads DAGVTQSPTHLIKTRGQQVTLRCSPKSGHDTVSWYQQALGQGPQFIFQYYEEEERQRGNFPDRFSGHQFPNYSSELNVNALLLGDSALYLCASSLGAGGLTDTQYFGPGTRLTVL.

This clonotype has only a few counts. The chain has TRBV3-1 and TRBJ2-7; D not resolved. CDR1 and CDR2 from the germline V gene are LGHDT and YNNKEL (reference sequence). The CDR3 runs to 12 residues. Trimming cost V 0 bases and J 6 bases, with 6 bases left between them. The CDR3 here is CASSQERAEQYF. Written as DNA, the CDR3 is TGTGCCAGCAGCCAAGAAAGGGCCGAGCAGTACTTC.

This clonotype has a handful of counts. The rearrangement links TRBV7-9 to TRBJ2-1; D unclear. Germline V gene sequence: CDR1 SEHNR, CDR2 FQNEAQ (reference sequence). Trimming removed 1 base from V and 4 bases from J, with 20 bases in between. This CDR3 region has 18 residues. CDR3 nucleotide sequence: TGTGCCAGCAGCTTAGGGGCCATCGGGCATTTACCTTACAATGAGCAGTTCTTC. Protein sequence: CASSLGAIGHLPYNEQFF.

As concerns this clonotype: A much larger clone lies one base from this, so it may be a read error. It is likely a read error, because the conserved phenylalanine at the end of the CDR3 is missing. The genes are TRBV28 and TRBJ2-5; no definite D call. Germline lookup yields CDR1 MDHEN and CDR2 SYDVKM. Trimming stripped 6 bases from V and 1 base from J, with 3 bases between. The CDR3 is 11 residues long. The CDR3 region is CASRSQETQYL. The CDR3 DNA reads TGTGCCAGCAGATCCCAAGAGACCCAGTACCTC.

In its sample, this clonotype was seen a few times. This chain joins TRBV20-1 and TRBJ2-7, with D unclear. V lost 0 bases and J 2 bases, leaving 8 bases between the germline ends. Germline CDR1 is DFQATT and CDR2 is SNEGSKA (reference sequence). The CDR3 is 13 amino acids. CDR3 region: CSARDPGAYEQYF. The CDR3 nucleotides read TGCAGTGCTAGAGATCCCGGTGCCTACGAGCAGTACTTC.

This clonotype was seen at least ten times. The V and J genes are TRBV29-1 and TRBJ2-3; a weak D match, TRBD2 (5 bases). The CDR3 is made up of 14 amino acids. Germline V CDR1 and CDR2: SQVTM, ANQGSEA. V was pared by 7 bases and J by 0 bases, with 14 bases between. The CDR3: CSAPIGGSTDTQYF. The CDR3 DNA is TGCAGCGCCCCGATTGGCGGGAGCACAGATACGCAGTATTTT.

There are a few counts of this clonotype. The chain recombines TRBV12-3 or TRBV12-4 with TRBJ1-5; tentative D call: TRBD1 (5 bases). The V end lost 3 bases, the J end lost 5 bases, and 23 bases lay between the germline ends. The CDR3 spans 18 residues. The CDR3 DNA is TGTGCCAGCAGTTTTATCCGGATCCCGAGGGGCACTCATCAGCCCCAGCATTTT. Protein sequence: CASSFIRIPRGTHQPQHF.

This clonotype has a count of ten or more. The chain employs TRBV7-9 and TRBJ1-1; 8 positions agree with TRBD1. The V gene end was trimmed by 3 bases and the J gene end by 4 bases; junction bases not matched to a gene: 4. Germline-derived CDR1 and CDR2 are SEHNR and FQNEAQ (reference sequence). The length of the CDR3 is 14 residues. The CDR3 bases are TGTGCCAGCAGCTTGGTAGACAGGGGCACTGAAGCTTTCTTT. Translated, it gives CASSLVDRGTEAFF.

This clonotype was seen only a few times. V gene TRBV6-6 combines with J gene TRBJ2-5; D perhaps matches TRBD1 (6 bases). The DNA end favors TRBJ2-7, so the J call may be wrong. This CDR3 has 16 amino acids. Germline CDR1 reads MNHNY; CDR2 reads SVGAGI (reference sequence). CDR3 sequence (DNA): TGTGCCAGCAGTTACCCCGGACAGAGGGATCGCTACGAGCAGTACTTC. As protein: CASSYPGQRDRYEQYF.

This clonotype came up a few times. The CDR3 DNA sequence: TGTGCCAGCAGTTCGGGGGTAGCGCAATCTAGCACAGATACGCAGTATTTT. Translated, it gives CASSSGVAQSSTDTQYF. The chain carries TRBV6-5 and TRBJ2-3; D is possibly TRBD2 (6 bases). The CDR3 covers 17 residues. Trimming removed 4 bases from V and 0 bases from J, with 17 bases in between. Germline V CDR1 and CDR2: MNHEY, SVGAGI.

This clonotype was seen only once. The chain combines TRBV20-1 with TRBJ1-1, with D possibly matching TRBD1 (5 bases). This CDR3 is 13 amino acids long. The V and J ends lost 6 bases and 3 bases respectively, with 14 bases between them. Germline V gene lookup returns CDR1 DFQATT and CDR2 SNEGSKA (reference sequence). CDR3 protein: CSAEGKVDTEAFF. The CDR3 DNA reads as TGCAGTGCCGAGGGGAAAGTTGACACTGAAGCTTTCTTT.

The V gene is TRBV5-4, the J gene TRBJ2-3; D is unclear. Trimming took 0 bases from V and 2 from J, leaving 7 bases between them. This CDR3 is built from 14 residues. The germline V gene encodes CDR1 SGHNT and CDR2 YYREEE (reference sequence). The DNA of the CDR3 is TGTGCCAGCAGCTTGGGGTGTCTCACAGATACGCAGTATTTT. This translates into CASSLGCLTDTQYF. Looking up the rest from reference TRBV5-4 and TRBJ2-3 gives the full variable domain: ETGVTQSPTHLIKTRGQQVTLRCSSQSGHNTVSWYQQALGQGPQFIFQYYREEENGRGNFPPRFSGLQFPNYSSELNVNALELDDSALYLCASSLGCLTDTQYFGPGTRLTVL.

V gene TRBV4-1 combines with J gene TRBJ1-2, with 10 bases fitting TRBD1. Germline V gene lookup returns CDR1 MGHRA and CDR2 YSYEKL. This CDR3 has 18 amino acids. V lost 5 bases and J lost 0; bases outside the gene matches: 12. The CDR3 bases are TGCGCCAGCAGCAGACGACAGGGGGCGGGGGGAGCTAACTATGGCTACACCTTC. The encoded protein is CASSRRQGAGGANYGYTF.